The clone carrying this TCR beta chain was recorded at least ten times. This record belongs to a study of T-cell reconstitution after alpha-beta-depleted transplantation in children. The ends were cut back, 7 bases at V and 0 bases at J, with 9 bases in the middle. The CDR3 totals 14 residues. CDR1 is MNHNS, CDR2 SASEGT, per germline. Molecular barcoding with unique molecular identifiers was used for the TCRbeta library. TCRdb itself ran the PCR reads through MiXCR, one entry per CDR3 protein. The sample holds 600,000 to 700,000 distinct CDR3 sequences, roughly 15% seen once. This sequence was found in a human donor who donated a stem cell graft to a child with acute myeloid leukemia. The chain couples TRBV6-1 to TRBJ2-2; D gene ambiguous. The sequences come from PBMCs from the stem cell graft donor, collected from the stem cell graft. CDR3 loop: CASITATNTGELFF. The DNA for the CDR3 is TGTGCCAGCATAACGGCGACGAACACCGGGGAGCTGTTTTTT.